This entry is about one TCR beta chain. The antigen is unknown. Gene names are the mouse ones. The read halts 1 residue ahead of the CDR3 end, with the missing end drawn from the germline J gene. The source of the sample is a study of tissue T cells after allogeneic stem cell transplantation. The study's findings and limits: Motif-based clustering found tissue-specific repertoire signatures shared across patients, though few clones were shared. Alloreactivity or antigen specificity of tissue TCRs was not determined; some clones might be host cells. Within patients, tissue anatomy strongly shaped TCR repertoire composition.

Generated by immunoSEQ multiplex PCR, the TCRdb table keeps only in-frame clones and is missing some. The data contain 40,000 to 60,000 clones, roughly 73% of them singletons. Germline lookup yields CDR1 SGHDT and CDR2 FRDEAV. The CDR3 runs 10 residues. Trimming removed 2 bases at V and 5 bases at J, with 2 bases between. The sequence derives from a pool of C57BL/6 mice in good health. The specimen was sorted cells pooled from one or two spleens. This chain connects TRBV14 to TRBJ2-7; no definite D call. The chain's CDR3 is CASSLNEQYF. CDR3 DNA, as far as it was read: TGTGCCAGCAGTTTAAATGAACAGTAC.